This TCR beta chain originates from a study of cytomegalovirus exposure and HLA in healthy donors. Overall study results and limits: In vitro data verified three CMV-associated chains as specific for CMV antigens.

TCRdb's table, derived via immunoSEQ multiplex PCR, lists solely in-frame clones and lacks some. The sample carries about 110,000 clones, about 85% recorded once. V dropped 2 bases and J dropped 9 bases, with 16 bases sitting between them. The germline CDR1 and CDR2 sequences are MNHEY and SVGAGI. CDR3 length: 14 residues. The donors belonged to the roughly 120-subject validation cohort, separate from the roughly 710-subject first cohort. As concerns this clone: Its antigen is not known.

V and J are TRBV6-5 and TRBJ1-1; D remains unclear. The sample comprised PBMCs. The receptor was isolated from a young woman in good health and CMV-seronegative. CDR3 coding DNA: TGTGCCAGCAGTTACGCAGGCCCCCGCTTCCAAGCTTTCTTT. This encodes CASSYAGPRFQAFF.